This T cell receptor beta chain was found in a study of cytomegalovirus exposure and HLA in healthy donors. The table lists this clone with a count of one. The antigen is unknown. It was with 60 Vbeta and 13 Jbeta primers that the PCR ran. TCRdb's copy holds only in-frame clones and misses some; the assay was immunoSEQ multiplex PCR. The sample shows some 130,000 clones, 65% to 80% of them seen only once. Overall study findings and caveats: Previous analysis showed most TCR beta V segments were productive about 90% or about 30% of the time.

The origin of this receptor is a man between 35 and 55 years old in good health and CMV-seropositive. Material: PBMCs.

The CDR3, as DNA: TGTGCCAGCAGCATAACAGGCTTCGGCGAGCAGTACTTC. This translates into CASSITGFGEQYF. The chain carries TRBV14 and TRBJ2-7; perhaps TRBD1 as D (5 bases). Germline CDR1 is SGHDN and CDR2 is FVKESK. V was cut by 5 bases and J by 6 bases, with 14 bases left in between. There are 13 residues in the CDR3.